The next 10 T cell receptor beta chains were all read from a single sample in a study of blood T cells in healthy people across ages. A J-beta primer mix and a sample-barcoded 5' primer were used in a second PCR of about 7 to 12 cycles. TCRdb fed the 5' RACE reads into MiXCR, producing one record per CDR3 protein. Seen here are 380,000 or so distinct CDR3 sequences, about half observed once, and the top ten hold around 50%. The sample consisted of blood. Source of these receptors: a man aged 55 to 70 in good health.

V is TRBV11-3 and J is TRBJ2-6, with D possibly being TRBD2 (5 bases). The V gene's germline CDR1 is SGHNT and CDR2 YENEEA. This CDR3 is 16 amino acids long. Trimming took 5 bases from V and 4 from J, leaving 15 bases between them. CDR3 in DNA: TGTGCCAGCAGCCACGAGAGGGCGGAAGGGGCCAACGTCCTGACTTTC. Protein product: CASSHERAEGANVLTF.

The chain employs TRBV20-1 and TRBJ1-5, with D tentatively TRBD1 (5 bases). The CDR3 has 15 amino acids. Trimming removed 0 bases from V and 3 bases from J, with 12 bases in between. In germline, CDR1 is DFQATT, CDR2 SNEGSKA (reference sequence). The CDR3 protein is CSARDWDGDNQPQHF. The CDR3, as DNA: TGCAGTGCTAGAGATTGGGACGGAGACAATCAGCCCCAGCATTTT.

The chain uses TRBV13 and TRBJ1-2; D might be TRBD1 (5 bases). Germline V gene lookup returns CDR1 PRHDT and CDR2 FYEKMQ (reference sequence). CDR3 size: 15 residues. V was shortened by 5 bases and J by 1 base, with 14 bases between the two germline ends. CDR3 sequence: CASSPQQVINYGYTF. As DNA, the CDR3 is TGTGCCAGCAGCCCGCAACAGGTCATTAACTATGGCTACACCTTC. Variable domain in full (rest from reference TRBV13 and TRBJ1-2): AAGVIQSPRHLIKEKRETATLKCYPIPRHDTVYWYQQGPGQDPQFLISFYEKMQSDKGSIPDRFSAQQFSDYHSELNMSSLELGDSALYFCASSPQQVINYGYTFGSGTRLTVV.

A remark on this clonotype: This may be a read error: a much more frequent sequence differs by one nucleotide. The V and J genes are TRBV28 and TRBJ2-3; 9 bases are a match to TRBD1. The CDR3 loop spans 17 amino acids. Germline assignment: CDR1 MDHEN and CDR2 SYDVKM. The junction had 17 bases not matched to a gene; V was cut back by 3 bases and J by 10 bases. CDR3 DNA: TGTGCCAGCAGTTTGTCTGCCGCCGGGACAGGGCGCGGCGCGCAGTATTTT. Its translation is CASSLSAAGTGRGAQYF.

This clonotype occurred a few times. The chain is built from TRBV29-1 and TRBJ2-5; D may be TRBD2 (6 bases). Trimming pared 5 bases from V and 2 bases from J, leaving 12 bases between. The CDR3 extends over 13 amino acids. The V gene's germline CDR1 is SQVTM and CDR2 ANQGSEA. The CDR3 nucleotides read TGCAGCGTTCGGGACTGGGGACAAGAGACCCAGTACTTC. Translating gives CSVRDWGQETQYF.

To note about this clonotype: A single base separates this from a much larger clone, so it may be a read error. This chain uses TRBV20-1 with TRBJ2-7; 11 bases agree with TRBD2. Germline trimming cut 3 bases from V and 7 bases from J; bases unmatched to any gene: 14. This CDR3 has 16 residues. Germline lookup yields CDR1 DFQATT and CDR2 SNEGSKA (reference sequence). CDR3 residues: CSARFSGGGSRDEQYF. In nucleotides, the CDR3 is TGCAGTGCTAGGTTTAGCGGGGGGGGGTCTAGGGATGAGCAGTACTTC.

This chain links TRBV10-3 with TRBJ2-6; D remains ambiguous. The length of the CDR3 is 16 residues. The V gene lost 4 bases and the J gene lost 1 base, with 11 bases spanning the gap. Germline V gene data show CDR1 as ENHRY and CDR2 as SYGVKD. The CDR3 sequence: CAISGRRGSGANVLTF. CDR3 sequence (DNA): TGTGCCATCAGTGGTAGGCGTGGGTCTGGGGCCAACGTCCTGACTTTC.

This sequence joins TRBV27 and TRBJ2-7; perhaps D is TRBD1 or TRBD2 (6 bases each). The CDR3 has 18 residues. V was trimmed by 4 bases and J by 0 bases, leaving 22 bases between them. Per the germline V gene, CDR1 is MNHEY and CDR2 is SMNVEV (reference sequence). Here the CDR3 DNA reads TGTGCCAGCAGTTCCCCCCACGGTGGGGGGCCCCTCTCCTACGAGCAGTACTTC. Protein sequence: CASSSPHGGGPLSYEQYF.

The chain is built from TRBV18 and TRBJ1-4; no clear D. V lost 6 bases and J lost 0, with 8 bases in between. The CDR3 spans 14 residues. CDR1 KGHSH and CDR2 LQKENI come from the germline V gene. CDR3 DNA: TGTGCCAGCTCCCAAGCGACAACTAATGAAAAACTGTTTTTT. It yields the protein CASSQATTNEKLFF.

The rearrangement uses TRBV7-2 and TRBJ2-3; 9 nucleotides line up with TRBD2. The V and J ends lost 2 bases and 4 bases, in that order; junction bases with no gene match: 4. CDR3 length: 15 amino acids. Germline CDR1 is SGHTA and CDR2 is FQGNSA. The CDR3 DNA reads TGTGCCAGCAGCTTAATGGTAGCGGGAGCAGATACGCAGTATTTT. This encodes CASSLMVAGADTQYF.